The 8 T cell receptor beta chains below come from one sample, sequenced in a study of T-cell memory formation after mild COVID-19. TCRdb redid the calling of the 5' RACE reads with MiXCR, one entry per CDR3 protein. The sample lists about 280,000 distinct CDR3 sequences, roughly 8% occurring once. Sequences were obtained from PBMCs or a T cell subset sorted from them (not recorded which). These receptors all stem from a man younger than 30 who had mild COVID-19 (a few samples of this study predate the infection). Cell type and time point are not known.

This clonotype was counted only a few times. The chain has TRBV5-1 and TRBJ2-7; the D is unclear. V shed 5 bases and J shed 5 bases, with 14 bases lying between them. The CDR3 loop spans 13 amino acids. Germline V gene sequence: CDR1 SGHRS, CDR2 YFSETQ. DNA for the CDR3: TGCGCCAGCAGACGACCCACGCAGGACGAGCAGTACTTC. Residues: CASRRPTQDEQYF.

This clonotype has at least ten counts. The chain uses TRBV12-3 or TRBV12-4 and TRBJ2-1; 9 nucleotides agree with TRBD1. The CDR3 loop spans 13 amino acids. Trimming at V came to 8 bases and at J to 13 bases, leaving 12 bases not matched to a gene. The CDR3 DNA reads TGTGCCAGCGAAAACCGGGACAGGGCCCACCAGTTCTTC. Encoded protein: CASENRDRAHQFF.

CDR3 nucleotides: TGTGCCAGCAGCCCCCCTGTCGGTCAACCCGAGCAGTACGTC. Translated, it gives CASSPPVGQPEQYV. The chain uses TRBV7-6 and TRBJ2-7, with unresolved D. Germline-derived CDR1 and CDR2 are SGHVS and FNYEAQ. CDR3 size: 14 residues. V shed 5 bases and J shed 6 bases, with 17 bases lying between them.

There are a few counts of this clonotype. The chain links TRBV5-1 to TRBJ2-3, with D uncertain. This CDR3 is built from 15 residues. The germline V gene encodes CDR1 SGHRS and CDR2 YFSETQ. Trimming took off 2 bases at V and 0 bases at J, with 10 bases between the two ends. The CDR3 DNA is TGCGCCAGCAGCTTAATGGTGACTAGCACAGATACGCAGTATTTT. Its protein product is CASSLMVTSTDTQYF.

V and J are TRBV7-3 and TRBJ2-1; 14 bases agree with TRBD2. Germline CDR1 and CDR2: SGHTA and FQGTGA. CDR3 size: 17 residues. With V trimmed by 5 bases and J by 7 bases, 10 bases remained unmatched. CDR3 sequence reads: CASSPRLAGGLTNEQFF. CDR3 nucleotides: TGTGCCAGCAGCCCCCGACTAGCGGGGGGGCTGACGAATGAGCAGTTCTTC.

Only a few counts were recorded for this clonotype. This CDR3 reads CASSRLIGQEEETQYF. The CDR3 nucleotides read TGCGCCAGCAGCCGCCTAATCGGGCAGGAGGAGGAGACCCAGTACTTC. The V and J genes are TRBV5-1 and TRBJ2-5, with D perhaps matching TRBD2 (5 bases). The CDR3 has 16 amino acids. Trimming took off 4 bases at V and 5 bases at J, with 21 bases between the two ends. Germline CDR1 reads SGHRS; CDR2 reads YFSETQ.

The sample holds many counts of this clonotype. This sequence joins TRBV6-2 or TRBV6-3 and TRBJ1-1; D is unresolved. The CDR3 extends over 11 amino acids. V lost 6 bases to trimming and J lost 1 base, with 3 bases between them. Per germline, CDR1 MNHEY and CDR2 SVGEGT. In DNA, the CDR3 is TGTGCCAGCAGGCGGAACACTGAAGCTTTCTTT. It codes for CASRRNTEAFF.

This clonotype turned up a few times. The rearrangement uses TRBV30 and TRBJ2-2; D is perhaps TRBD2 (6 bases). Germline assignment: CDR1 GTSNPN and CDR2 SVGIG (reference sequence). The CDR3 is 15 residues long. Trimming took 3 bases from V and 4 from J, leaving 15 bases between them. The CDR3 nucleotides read TGTGCCTGGAGCCCCATGGCGGGGCTCACCGGGGAGCTGTTTTTT. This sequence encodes CAWSPMAGLTGELFF.